Listed here are 14 T cell receptor beta chains from one sample, sequenced in a study of T cell repertoires in cytomegalovirus infection. The antigens of these receptors remain unknown. Each CDR3 protein gets one entry after TCRdb re-called the reads with MiXCR. This sample has about 470,000 distinct CDR3 sequences, with about 42% found just once. This specimen was cultured PBMCs, taken from culture after CMV antigen stimulation. These receptors originate from a human donor in good health (CMV status not recorded). Some clones in this sample may be carry-over from other donors' samples.

The chain has TRBV29-1 and TRBJ2-1; weak D call: TRBD2 (6 bases). The germline V gene has CDR1 SQVTM and CDR2 ANQGSEA. The CDR3 is made up of 13 amino acids. Trimming shortened V by 3 bases and J by 9 bases, and 15 bases separated the two germline ends. The CDR3 DNA sequence: TGCAGCGTTGAGGGTAGACTAGTCATTGAGCAGTTCTTC. Encoded protein: CSVEGRLVIEQFF.

This clonotype occurred once. This chain uses TRBV6-2 or TRBV6-3 with TRBJ2-1; D is possibly TRBD1 or TRBD2 (5 bases each). The germline gives CDR1 MNHEY, CDR2 SVGEGT. Trimming removed 5 bases at V and 10 bases at J, with 12 bases between. This CDR3 spans 12 amino acids. CDR3 in DNA: TGTGCCAGCAGTCAAGACAGCGGCGAGCAGTTCTTC. Translating gives CASSQDSGEQFF.

The chain recombines TRBV12-3 or TRBV12-4 with TRBJ2-1; 9 bases match TRBD2. The CDR3 is 15 amino acids. V shed 7 bases and J 10 bases; nucleotides not matched to a gene: 14. The CDR3 bases are TGTGCCAGCACCGTGGTCGTGGGAGCGGGGGGAGAGCAGTTCTTC. Translated: CASTVVVGAGGEQFF.

The chain employs TRBV20-1 and TRBJ2-5; 16 bases agree with TRBD2. From germline, CDR1 is DFQATT and CDR2 SNEGSKA (reference sequence). The V and J ends lost 7 bases and 3 bases, in that order; junction bases with no gene match: 8. The CDR3 is 16 residues long. The CDR3 DNA reads TGCAGTGGGGACAGCGGGACTAGCGGGGGGGAAGAGACCCAGTACTTC. It encodes CSGDSGTSGGEETQYF.

This rearrangement joins TRBV6-1 to TRBJ2-5, with TRBD2 matching over 8 bases. This CDR3 is 15 amino acids long. Trimming at V came to 5 bases and at J to 5 bases, leaving 10 bases not matched to a gene. From germline, CDR1 is MNHNS and CDR2 SASEGT. In nucleotides, the CDR3 is TGTGCCAGCAGTTACACGGGAGGGCCCTCGGAGACCCAGTACTTC. As protein: CASSYTGGPSETQYF.

The V call is TRBV5-1, the J call TRBJ1-5, with 9 bases lining up with TRBD1. Germline CDR1 SGHRS, CDR2 YFSETQ. The CDR3 runs 15 residues. The trim removed 4 bases at V and 5 bases at J, leaving 7 bases unmatched. Here the CDR3 DNA reads TGCGCCAGCAGCGCAGGGACAGGGTGGGATCAGCCCCAGCATTTT. The encoded protein is CASSAGTGWDQPQHF.

This rearrangement joins TRBV19 to TRBJ2-7; 9 positions match TRBD1. CDR1 LNHDA and CDR2 SQIVND come from the germline V gene (reference sequence). After removal of 6 bases from V and 3 bases from J, the junction contained 9 bases not matched to a gene. This CDR3 is 15 amino acids long. The CDR3 loop reads CASSPVQGAGYEQYF. In DNA form, the CDR3 reads TGTGCCAGTAGCCCTGTACAGGGGGCCGGCTACGAGCAGTACTTC.

The V call is TRBV20-1, the J call TRBJ2-1, with D unresolved. Trimming removed 5 bases from V and 8 bases from J, with 19 bases in between. The germline CDR1 and CDR2 sequences are DFQATT and SNEGSKA (reference sequence). This CDR3 has 14 amino acids. CDR3 nucleotides: TGCAGTGCTGGACCCTTTCCCGCCGGCGATGAGCAGTTCTTC. Translation: CSAGPFPAGDEQFF.

This clonotype has more than one count but fewer than ten. The CDR3 DNA follows: TGTGCCAGCTCCCAAGAGCTGTTCAATGAGCAGTTCTTC. It is translated as CASSQELFNEQFF. The chain uses TRBV11-2 and TRBJ2-1, with unresolved D. Germline CDR1 and CDR2: SGHAT and FQNNGV. Trimming cost V 8 bases and J 6 bases, with 14 bases left between them. The CDR3 is made up of 13 amino acids.

The chain combines TRBV28 with TRBJ2-7, with 8 bases matching TRBD2. The CDR3 is 13 residues long. The J segment lost 6 bases and the V segment lost 2 bases, leaving 3 bases of the junction unmatched. The V gene's germline CDR1 is MDHEN and CDR2 SYDVKM. Here the CDR3 DNA reads TGTGCCAGCAGTTTAGGGACTAGAGTCGAGCAGTACTTC. This gives the protein CASSLGTRVEQYF.

This clonotype was counted between two and nine times. This chain connects TRBV20-1 to TRBJ2-3; 10 bases are a match to TRBD2. CDR3 length: 15 residues. The germline gives CDR1 DFQATT, CDR2 SNEGSKA (reference sequence). V lost 3 bases to trimming and J lost 3 bases; unmatched junction nucleotides: 6. CDR3 sequence: CSASRTSGGTDTQYF. In DNA, the CDR3 is TGCAGTGCTAGCCGGACTAGCGGAGGGACAGATACGCAGTATTTT.

The CDR3 DNA is TGTGCCAGCAGCTTATTCGGACAGGGGGCCGAAGAGCAGTACTTC. Its protein is CASSLFGQGAEEQYF. The J gene is TRBJ2-7, the V gene TRBV7-2; TRBD1 aligns across 11 bases. The V gene end was trimmed by 2 bases and the J gene end by 7 bases; junction bases not matched to a gene: 7. Germline values: CDR1 SGHTA, CDR2 FQGNSA. The CDR3 totals 15 residues.

The chain is built from TRBV5-1 and TRBJ2-3; a possible D gene is TRBD2 (5 bases). Germline loops: CDR1 SGHRS, CDR2 YFSETQ. V lost 4 bases and J 6 bases, leaving 9 bases between the germline ends. The CDR3 length is 12 residues. CDR3 protein: CASSHGEDTQYF. CDR3 coding DNA: TGCGCCAGCAGCCACGGGGAGGATACGCAGTATTTT.

A few counts support this clonotype. DNA of the CDR3: TGTGCCAGCAGCTTCGACTGGGTCGGGGAGACCCAGTACTTC. As protein: CASSFDWVGETQYF. This sequence joins TRBV7-2 and TRBJ2-5; D gene unclear. Trimming pared 3 bases from V and 5 bases from J, leaving 13 bases between. The CDR3 contains 14 residues. Germline loops: CDR1 SGHTA, CDR2 FQGNSA. The complete variable domain, with remaining parts taken from reference TRBV7-2 and TRBJ2-5, reads GAGVSQSPSNKVTEKGKDVELRCDPISGHTALYWYRQSLGQGLEFLIYFQGNSAPDKSGLPSDRFSAERTGGSVSTLTIQRTQQEDSAVYLCASSFDWVGETQYFGPGTRLLVL.